Listed below are T cell receptor beta chains from one sample, sequenced in a study of T cells in Graves' hyperthyroidism and ophthalmopathy. MiXCR, applied by TCRdb to the multiplex PCR reads, yields one record per CDR3 protein. The repertoire holds under 550,000 distinct CDR3 sequences, with around 13% as singletons. Source material: blood. The receptors stem from a young woman with Graves' hyperthyroidism. CDR3s include the opening cysteine and the closing phenylalanine or tryptophan. The D gene is left open where the match is weak. Part of the rows lack a size; the others show once, few, many or a class for expanded clones.

clone_size: .
j_call: TRBJ1-4
v_call: TRBV9
d_call: .
cdr3_nt: TGTGCCAGCAGCGTAGTGGGCGGACAGAATGAAAAACTGTTTTTT
cdr3_aa: CASSVVGGQNEKLFF

clone_size: many
j_call: TRBJ2-1
v_call: TRBV30
d_call: TRBD2
cdr3_nt: TGTGCCTGGAGATTAGCGGGAGTTGGTGAGCAGTTCTTC
cdr3_aa: CAWRLAGVGEQFF

clone_size: few
j_call: TRBJ2-7
v_call: TRBV27
d_call: .
cdr3_nt: TGTGCCAGCAGTCTCTCCGGGACTTCCAGCTCCTACGAGCAGTACTTC
cdr3_aa: CASSLSGTSSSYEQYF

clone_size: .
j_call: TRBJ2-4
v_call: TRBV5-5
d_call: .
cdr3_nt: TGCGCCAGCGGCCCAGGGGCCCCCAAAAACATTCAGTACTTC
cdr3_aa: CASGPGAPKNIQYF

clone_size: many
j_call: TRBJ2-3
v_call: TRBV7-3
d_call: TRBD2
cdr3_nt: TGTGCCAGCAGCTGGACTAGCGCAAGCACAGATACGCAGTATTTT
cdr3_aa: CASSWTSASTDTQYF

clone_size: many
j_call: TRBJ1-1
v_call: TRBV10-3
d_call: .
cdr3_nt: TGTGCCATCAGTGGACAGTGGAACACTGAAGCTTTCTTT
cdr3_aa: CAISGQWNTEAFF

clone_size: few
j_call: TRBJ2-1
v_call: TRBV10-3
d_call: TRBD2
cdr3_nt: TGTGCCACCCGGGGTGGAGCGGGAGGCCTCTCCTACAATGAGCAGTTCTTC
cdr3_aa: CATRGGAGGLSYNEQFF

clone_size: many
j_call: TRBJ2-1
v_call: TRBV3-1
d_call: TRBD2
cdr3_nt: TGTGCCAGCAGCCTTGGACTAGGGTGGATGAATGAGCAGTTCTTC
cdr3_aa: CASSLGLGWMNEQFF

clone_size: .
j_call: TRBJ2-1
v_call: TRBV6-1
d_call: TRBD1
cdr3_nt: TGTGCCAGCAGTTCATACAGGGGGCTCTACAATGAGCAGTTCTTC
cdr3_aa: CASSSYRGLYNEQFF

clone_size: .
j_call: TRBJ2-5
v_call: TRBV6-2/TRBV6-3
d_call: .
cdr3_nt: TGTGCCAGCAGTTACGGCTCCCTCCACTCTGGGTCCCAGTACTTC
cdr3_aa: CASSYGSLHSGSQYF

clone_size: .
j_call: TRBJ2-7
v_call: TRBV28
d_call: TRBD1
cdr3_nt: TGTGCCAGCACCCGGGGACAGGGATACGAGCAGTACTTC
cdr3_aa: CASTRGQGYEQYF

clone_size: .
j_call: TRBJ1-5
v_call: TRBV20-1
d_call: TRBD1
cdr3_nt: TGCAGTGCTAGGACAGGGGGGAATAACAATCAGCCCCAGCATTTT
cdr3_aa: CSARTGGNNNQPQHF

clone_size: many
j_call: TRBJ2-4
v_call: TRBV28
d_call: TRBD1
cdr3_nt: TGTGCCAGCAGTCCGGGACAGGGATCCAAAAACATTCAGTACTTC
cdr3_aa: CASSPGQGSKNIQYF

clone_size: few
j_call: TRBJ2-1
v_call: TRBV20-1
d_call: .
cdr3_nt: TGCAGTGCCCACCGCCCTGGGCGGGGATACAATGAGCAGTTCTTC
cdr3_aa: CSAHRPGRGYNEQFF

clone_size: many
j_call: TRBJ2-7
v_call: TRBV28
d_call: .
cdr3_nt: TGTGCCAGCAGTCTACGGGGGCTTACCACCTACGAGCAGTACTTC
cdr3_aa: CASSLRGLTTYEQYF

clone_size: few
j_call: TRBJ2-5
v_call: TRBV13
d_call: TRBD2
cdr3_nt: TGTGCCAGCAGCTCCCGGACTAGCGGTTCACAAGAGACCCAGTACTTC
cdr3_aa: CASSSRTSGSQETQYF

clone_size: .
j_call: TRBJ2-1
v_call: TRBV19
d_call: TRBD1
cdr3_nt: TGTGCCAGTAGTTGGACAGGCCTAAACAATGAGCAGTTCTTC
cdr3_aa: CASSWTGLNNEQFF

clone_size: few
j_call: TRBJ2-7
v_call: TRBV9
d_call: .
cdr3_nt: TGTGCCAGCAGCGTAGCCGGGGACGATGGCCACGAGCAGTACTTC
cdr3_aa: CASSVAGDDGHEQYF

clone_size: .
j_call: TRBJ2-3
v_call: TRBV6-1
d_call: TRBD2
cdr3_nt: TGTGCCAGCAGTGAAGGCCGAGCTAGCGGGAGGGGATTGACAGATACGCAGTATTTT
cdr3_aa: CASSEGRASGRGLTDTQYF

clone_size: .
j_call: TRBJ1-1
v_call: TRBV6-5
d_call: TRBD1
cdr3_nt: TGTGCCAGCAGTTCGGTTTGGGACAGGGGTGAGGGCACTGAAGCTTTCTTT
cdr3_aa: CASSSVWDRGEGTEAFF

clone_size: .
j_call: TRBJ2-1
v_call: TRBV7-6
d_call: TRBD1
cdr3_nt: TGTGCCAGCAGAAGGGACAGGGGAACCCCGAGCTCCTACAATGAGCAGTTCTTC
cdr3_aa: CASRRDRGTPSSYNEQFF

clone_size: few
j_call: TRBJ1-2
v_call: TRBV7-6
d_call: TRBD1
cdr3_nt: TGTGCCAGCAGCCTCACAGGGGTGGGTGGCTACACCTTC
cdr3_aa: CASSLTGVGGYTF

clone_size: .
j_call: TRBJ2-1
v_call: TRBV5-1
d_call: .
cdr3_nt: TGCGCCAGCAGCTTTAACAGCGGCTCCTACAATGGGCAGTTCTTC
cdr3_aa: CASSFNSGSYNGQFF

clone_size: many
j_call: TRBJ2-1
v_call: TRBV10-3
d_call: .
cdr3_nt: TGTGCCATCAGGGGGGGAGACACAGCCTACAATGAGCAGTTCTTC
cdr3_aa: CAIRGGDTAYNEQFF

clone_size: many
j_call: TRBJ1-5
v_call: TRBV7-2
d_call: .
cdr3_nt: TGTGCCAGCAGCTTAGAGACAGGACCGGGATGGCCCCAGCATTTT
cdr3_aa: CASSLETGPGWPQHF

clone_size: .
j_call: TRBJ2-1
v_call: TRBV19
d_call: .
cdr3_nt: TGTGCCAGTTCAGTCGGATTCGATGAGCAGTTCTTC
cdr3_aa: CASSVGFDEQFF

clone_size: .
j_call: TRBJ2-7
v_call: TRBV20-1
d_call: TRBD2
cdr3_nt: TGCAGTGCTCTTATAGCGGGAGGGAGCTACGAGCAGTACTTC
cdr3_aa: CSALIAGGSYEQYF

clone_size: few
j_call: TRBJ2-5
v_call: TRBV12-3/TRBV12-4
d_call: TRBD2
cdr3_nt: TGTGCCAGCAACCCATCCCGACTAGCGGGAGTCCCAGAGACCCAGTACTTC
cdr3_aa: CASNPSRLAGVPETQYF

clone_size: few
j_call: TRBJ2-1
v_call: TRBV5-1
d_call: TRBD2
cdr3_nt: TGCGCCAGCAGCTTGAGCGGGAGCTCGATTTACAATGAGCAGTTCTTC
cdr3_aa: CASSLSGSSIYNEQFF

clone_size: few
j_call: TRBJ1-4
v_call: TRBV4-3
d_call: TRBD1
cdr3_nt: TGCGCCAGCAGCCTACAACCAGGACAGGGGAATGAAAAACTGTTTTTT
cdr3_aa: CASSLQPGQGNEKLFF

clone_size: many
j_call: TRBJ1-1
v_call: TRBV9
d_call: .
cdr3_nt: TGTGCCAGCAGCGGGAGGATTGGACGGGATAACACTGAAGCTTTCTTT
cdr3_aa: CASSGRIGRDNTEAFF

clone_size: many
j_call: TRBJ1-2
v_call: TRBV12-3/TRBV12-4
d_call: .
cdr3_nt: TGTGCCAGCAGTTTTGACAGGTCCACCTATGGCTACACCTTC
cdr3_aa: CASSFDRSTYGYTF

clone_size: few
j_call: TRBJ1-5
v_call: TRBV28
d_call: .
cdr3_nt: TGTGCCAGCACCTGGGCACGGTTAAGCAATCAGCCCCAGCATTTT
cdr3_aa: CASTWARLSNQPQHF

clone_size: many
j_call: TRBJ2-6
v_call: TRBV28
d_call: TRBD1
cdr3_nt: TGTGCCAGCGGACAGGGTTACTCTGGGGCCAACGTCCTGACTTTC
cdr3_aa: CASGQGYSGANVLTF

clone_size: .
j_call: TRBJ2-5
v_call: TRBV11-2
d_call: .
cdr3_nt: TGTGCCAGCAGCTCCTGGGAGAGCGGCCAAGAGACCCAGTACTTC
cdr3_aa: CASSSWESGQETQYF

clone_size: .
j_call: TRBJ2-7
v_call: TRBV30
d_call: .
cdr3_nt: TGTGCCTGGAGCAACGAGAACTACGAGCAGTACTTC
cdr3_aa: CAWSNENYEQYF

clone_size: many
j_call: TRBJ2-1
v_call: TRBV7-2
d_call: .
cdr3_nt: TGTGCCAGCAGCTTTTTCAGCGCTAGAAATGAGCAGTTCTTC
cdr3_aa: CASSFFSARNEQFF

clone_size: few
j_call: TRBJ2-2
v_call: TRBV7-3
d_call: TRBD1
cdr3_nt: TGTGCCAGCAGCTTATCCCCCGGACAGGGGGCAACCGGGGAGCTGTTTTTT
cdr3_aa: CASSLSPGQGATGELFF

clone_size: many
j_call: TRBJ2-5
v_call: TRBV7-2
d_call: .
cdr3_nt: TGTGCCAGCAGCCCCATTGGGTCCGCGGGGAGAGAGACCCAGTACTTC
cdr3_aa: CASSPIGSAGRETQYF

clone_size: many
j_call: TRBJ2-7
v_call: TRBV12-3/TRBV12-4
d_call: TRBD1
cdr3_nt: TGTGCCAGCAGCGACCGGGACAGTACCTACGAGCAGTACTTC
cdr3_aa: CASSDRDSTYEQYF

clone_size: .
j_call: TRBJ2-7
v_call: TRBV6-1
d_call: .
cdr3_nt: TGTGCCAGCAGTGCATCGGGCGGTCCGACCTACGAGCAGTACTTC
cdr3_aa: CASSASGGPTYEQYF

clone_size: many
j_call: TRBJ2-1
v_call: TRBV20-1
d_call: .
cdr3_nt: TGCAGTGCTACCGGTGACCACAACAATGAGCAGTTCTTC
cdr3_aa: CSATGDHNNEQFF

clone_size: many
j_call: TRBJ1-2
v_call: TRBV9
d_call: .
cdr3_nt: TGTGCCAGCAGCGTAAACAGCCAGGGAAGGAACTATGGCTACACCTTC
cdr3_aa: CASSVNSQGRNYGYTF

clone_size: many
j_call: TRBJ2-1
v_call: TRBV12-3/TRBV12-4
d_call: TRBD2
cdr3_nt: TGTGCCAGCAGCCATAATAAGGTGGGCAAAATAGCGGGAGTGACCTACAATGAGCAGTTCTTC
cdr3_aa: CASSHNKVGKIAGVTYNEQFF

clone_size: .
j_call: TRBJ2-1
v_call: TRBV19
d_call: .
cdr3_nt: TGTGCCAGTAGTTTAAGGCCCACCTACAATGAGCAGTTCTTC
cdr3_aa: CASSLRPTYNEQFF

clone_size: few
j_call: TRBJ2-6
v_call: TRBV10-2
d_call: .
cdr3_nt: TGCGCCAGCGAAACAGGGTACAGATCTGGGGCCAACGTCCTGACTTTC
cdr3_aa: CASETGYRSGANVLTF